The subject of this entry is one T cell receptor (beta chain). The antigen is unknown. CDR1 and CDR2 from the germline V gene are MNHEY and SMNVEV (reference sequence). The CDR3 loop spans 15 amino acids. V gave up 4 bases and J gave up 1 base; unmatched junction bases: 5. Carried by the TCR beta cDNA libraries were unique molecular identifiers. Out of roughly 0.95 to 11 million T cells, 450,000 to 600,000 cDNA molecules were generated. TCRdb re-analysed the PCR reads in MiXCR, keeping a single row per CDR3 protein. The repertoire holds roughly 650,000 distinct CDR3 sequences, with more than 50% as singletons. These data come from a study of post-analysis software for immune sequencing data. General study points: Higher frequency in patients than in controls was seen for about five TRBV segments, with TRBV5-6, TRBV5-1 and TRBV20-1 among them. Multiple sclerosis was associated with a significant reduction in normalized Chao1 diversity relative to controls. By F measure, samples from a shared preparation batch strongly co-clustered.

The chain is built from TRBV27 and TRBJ2-5; 8 nucleotides align to TRBD1. The receptor comes from a girl aged 2-10 years with multiple sclerosis. Sequenced material: blood. Here the CDR3 reads CASSSGQGLQETQYF. Written as DNA, the CDR3 is TGTGCCAGCAGTTCCGGACAGGGACTCCAAGAGACCCAGTACTTC.